The present TCR beta chain was sequenced within a study of T cells in Graves' hyperthyroidism and ophthalmopathy. TCR beta CDR3 regions were amplified from RNA. The HTBI primer set was used in a first-round RT-PCR of the TCR CDR3. MiXCR was run by TCRdb on the multiplex PCR reads, yielding one entry per CDR3 protein. Here the sample spans almost 250,000 distinct CDR3 sequences, 24% being singletons. This clonotype was detected many times. V was cut by 4 bases and J by 12 bases, with 18 bases left in between. This CDR3 spans 13 amino acids. CDR1 ENHRY and CDR2 SYGVKD come from the germline V gene. Sequences were obtained from blood. The sequence was obtained from a woman between 40 and 55 years old with Graves' ophthalmopathy. The V gene is TRBV10-3, the J gene TRBJ1-2; a possible D gene is TRBD1 (6 bases). The CDR3 reads CAISVTGLYRDTF. CDR3 nucleotides: TGTGCCATCAGTGTAACAGGGTTGTACCGGGACACCTTC.